The subject of this entry is one T cell receptor beta chain. Its antigen is unidentified. This table comes from immunoSEQ multiplex PCR, and its TCRdb copy is limited to in-frame clones, with some not included. The sample yields 150,000 or so clones, 86% seen once. CDR3 size: 18 residues. V shed 3 bases and J 1 base; nucleotides not matched to a gene: 12. From germline, CDR1 is SGDLS and CDR2 YYNGEE. This entry is derived from a study of cytomegalovirus exposure and HLA in healthy donors. Findings and caveats of the study: Specific recognition of CMV antigens was confirmed in vitro for a few chains (all CMV-associated). Subsequent analysis found a tendency for first-cohort TCR clusters to co-occur within the 120 or so validation repertoires. According to reports, the classifier identified cytomegalovirus status with high specificity and sensitivity. Most observed TCR sequences were rare, whereas some public TCRs were detected in many donors.

The chain recombines TRBV9 with TRBJ1-2; 10 nucleotides align to TRBD1. The sample comprised PBMCs. The clonotype was recovered from a man aged 18 to 35 in good health and CMV-seropositive. The CDR3 region is CASSARGTGDPINYGYTF. CDR3 nucleotides: TGTGCCAGCAGCGCCCGAGGGACAGGGGACCCCATTAACTATGGCTACACCTTC.